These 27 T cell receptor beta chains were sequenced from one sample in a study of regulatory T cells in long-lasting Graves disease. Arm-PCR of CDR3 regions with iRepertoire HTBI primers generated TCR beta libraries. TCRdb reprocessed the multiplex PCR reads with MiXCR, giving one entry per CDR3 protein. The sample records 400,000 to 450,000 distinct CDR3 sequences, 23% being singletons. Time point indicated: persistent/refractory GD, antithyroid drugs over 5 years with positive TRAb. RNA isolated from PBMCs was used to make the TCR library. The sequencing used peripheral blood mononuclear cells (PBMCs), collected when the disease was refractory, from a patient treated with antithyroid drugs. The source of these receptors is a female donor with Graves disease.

This chain's CDR3 is CASSVSADANTGELFF. In nucleotides, the CDR3 is TGTGCCAGCAGCGTATCGGCGGATGCGAACACCGGGGAGCTGTTTTTT. The genes are TRBV9 and TRBJ2-2, with D uncertain. Trimming stripped 1 base from V and 0 bases from J, with 10 bases between. Germline assignment: CDR1 SGDLS and CDR2 YYNGEE. CDR3 length equals 16 residues.

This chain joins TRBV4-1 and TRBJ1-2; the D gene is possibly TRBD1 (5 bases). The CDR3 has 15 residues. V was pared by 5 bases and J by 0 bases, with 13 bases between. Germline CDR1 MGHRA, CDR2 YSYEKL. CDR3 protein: CASSYLQEANYGYTF. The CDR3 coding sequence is TGCGCCAGCAGCTACTTACAGGAAGCTAACTATGGCTACACCTTC.

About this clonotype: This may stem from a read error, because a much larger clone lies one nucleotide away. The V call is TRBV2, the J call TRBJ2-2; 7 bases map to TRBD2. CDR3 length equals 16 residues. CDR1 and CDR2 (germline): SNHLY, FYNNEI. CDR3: CASSRHSGVNTEELFF. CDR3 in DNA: TGTGCCAGCAGTCGCCACAGCGGGGTTAACACCGAGGAGCTGTTTTTT.

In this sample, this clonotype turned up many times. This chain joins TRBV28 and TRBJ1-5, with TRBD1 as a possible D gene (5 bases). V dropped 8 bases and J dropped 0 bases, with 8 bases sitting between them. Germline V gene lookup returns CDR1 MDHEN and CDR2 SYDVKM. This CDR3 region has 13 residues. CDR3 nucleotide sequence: TGTGCCAGCGTCAGGGATAGCAATCAGCCCCAGCATTTT. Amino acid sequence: CASVRDSNQPQHF.

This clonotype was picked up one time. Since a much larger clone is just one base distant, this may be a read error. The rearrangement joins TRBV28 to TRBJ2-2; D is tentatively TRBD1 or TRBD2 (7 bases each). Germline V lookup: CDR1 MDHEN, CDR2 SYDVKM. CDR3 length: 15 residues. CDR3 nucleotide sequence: TGTGCCAGCAGGACTAGCAGGGGGAACACCGGGGAGCCGTTTTTT. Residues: CASRTSRGNTGEPFF.

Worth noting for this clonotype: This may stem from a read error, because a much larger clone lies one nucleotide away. The CDR3: CASSPRQGNYEQYF. The CDR3 nucleotides read TGTGCCAGCAGCCCCAGACAGGGGAACTACGAGCAGTACTTC. The V call is TRBV11-1, the J call TRBJ2-7, with 8 bases aligning to TRBD1. Germline CDR1 reads SGHAT; CDR2 reads FQDESV (reference sequence). There are 14 residues in the CDR3. After removal of 5 bases from V and 3 bases from J, the junction contained 6 bases not matched to a gene.

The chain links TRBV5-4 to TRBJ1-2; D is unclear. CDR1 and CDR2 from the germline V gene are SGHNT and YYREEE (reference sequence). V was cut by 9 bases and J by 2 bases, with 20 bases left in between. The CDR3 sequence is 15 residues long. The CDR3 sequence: CAKQIVEWVNYGYTF. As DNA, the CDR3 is TGTGCCAAGCAGATAGTTGAGTGGGTGAACTATGGCTACACCTTC.

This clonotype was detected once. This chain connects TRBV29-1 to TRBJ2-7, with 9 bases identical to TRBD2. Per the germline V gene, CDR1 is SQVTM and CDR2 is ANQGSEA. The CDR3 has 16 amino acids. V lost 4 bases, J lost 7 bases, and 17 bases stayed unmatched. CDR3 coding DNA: TGCAGCGTTGTAGAAGGTCTGGCGGGAGGGCCGGGGGAGCAGTACTTC. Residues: CSVVEGLAGGPGEQYF.

CDR3: CATSDPPTSLGETQYF. The CDR3 DNA follows: TGTGCCACCAGTGATCCCCCGACTAGCTTGGGAGAGACCCAGTACTTC. The V call is TRBV24-1, the J call TRBJ2-5; 7 bases map to TRBD2. The CDR3 covers 16 residues. V shed 3 bases, J shed 4 bases, and the junction held 10 bases outside the gene matches. The germline gives CDR1 KGHDR, CDR2 SFDVKD.

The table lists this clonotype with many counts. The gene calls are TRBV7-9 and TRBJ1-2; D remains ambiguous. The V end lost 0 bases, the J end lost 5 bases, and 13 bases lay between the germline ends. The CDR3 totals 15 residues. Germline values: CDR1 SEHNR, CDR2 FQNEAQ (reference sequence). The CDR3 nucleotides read TGTGCCAGCAGCTTAGCGGCGGCCGGGCGGTATGGCTACACCTTC. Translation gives CASSLAAAGRYGYTF.

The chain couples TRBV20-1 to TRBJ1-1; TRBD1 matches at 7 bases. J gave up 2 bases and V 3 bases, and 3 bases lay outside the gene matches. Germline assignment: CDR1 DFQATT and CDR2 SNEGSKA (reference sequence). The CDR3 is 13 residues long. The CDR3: CSASGGGNTEAFF. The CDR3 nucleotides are TGCAGTGCTAGTGGAGGGGGCAACACTGAAGCTTTCTTT.

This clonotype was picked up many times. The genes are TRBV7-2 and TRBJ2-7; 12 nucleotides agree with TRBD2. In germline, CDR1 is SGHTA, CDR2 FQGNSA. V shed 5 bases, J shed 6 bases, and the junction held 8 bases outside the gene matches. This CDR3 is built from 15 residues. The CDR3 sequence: CASSATLAGGGEQYF. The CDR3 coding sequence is TGTGCCAGCAGCGCAACACTAGCGGGAGGCGGCGAGCAGTACTTC.

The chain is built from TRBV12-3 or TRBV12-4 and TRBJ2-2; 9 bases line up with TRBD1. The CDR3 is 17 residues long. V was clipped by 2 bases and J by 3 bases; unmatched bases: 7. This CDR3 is CASSLRQGDWYTGELFF. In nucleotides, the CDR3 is TGTGCCAGCAGTTTAAGACAGGGGGATTGGTACACCGGGGAGCTGTTTTTT.

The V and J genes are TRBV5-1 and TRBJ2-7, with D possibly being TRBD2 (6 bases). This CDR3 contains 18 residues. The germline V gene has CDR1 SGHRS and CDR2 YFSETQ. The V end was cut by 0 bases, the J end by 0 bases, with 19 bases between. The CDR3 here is CASSLELLGTPSSYEQYF. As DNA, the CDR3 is TGCGCCAGCAGCTTGGAACTTTTGGGGACTCCAAGCTCCTACGAGCAGTACTTC.

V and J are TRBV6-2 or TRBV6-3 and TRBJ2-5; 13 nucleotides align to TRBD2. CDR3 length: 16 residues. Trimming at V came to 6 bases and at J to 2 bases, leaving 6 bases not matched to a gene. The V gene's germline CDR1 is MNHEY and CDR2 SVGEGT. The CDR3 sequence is CASRGLAGASQETQYF. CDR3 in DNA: TGTGCCAGCAGAGGACTAGCGGGAGCGTCGCAAGAGACCCAGTACTTC.

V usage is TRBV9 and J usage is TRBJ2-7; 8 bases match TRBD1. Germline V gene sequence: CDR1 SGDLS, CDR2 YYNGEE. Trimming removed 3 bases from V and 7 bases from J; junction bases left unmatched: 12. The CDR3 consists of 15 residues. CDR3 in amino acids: CASSGDRPLPGEQYF. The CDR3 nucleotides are TGTGCCAGCAGCGGGGACAGGCCCCTCCCGGGGGAGCAGTACTTC.

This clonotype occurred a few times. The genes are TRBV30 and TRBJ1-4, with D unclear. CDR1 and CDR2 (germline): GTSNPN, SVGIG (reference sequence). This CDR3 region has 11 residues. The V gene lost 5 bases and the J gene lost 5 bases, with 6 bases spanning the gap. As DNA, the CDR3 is TGTGCCTGGGGACGCAATGAAAAACTGTTTTTT. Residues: CAWGRNEKLFF. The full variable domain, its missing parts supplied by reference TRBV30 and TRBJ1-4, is SQTIHQWPATLVQPVGSPLSLECTVEGTSNPNLYWYRQAAGRGLQLLFYSVGIGQISSEVPQNLSASRPQDRQFILSSKKLLLSDSGFYLCAWGRNEKLFFGSGTQLSVL.

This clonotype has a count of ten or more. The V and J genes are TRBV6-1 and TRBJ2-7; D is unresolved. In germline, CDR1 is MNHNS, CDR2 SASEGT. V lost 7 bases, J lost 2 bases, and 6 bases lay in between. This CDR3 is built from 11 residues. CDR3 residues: CASTLTYEQYF. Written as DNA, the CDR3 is TGTGCCAGCACGCTGACCTACGAGCAGTACTTC.

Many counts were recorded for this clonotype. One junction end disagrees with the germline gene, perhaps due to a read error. The CDR3: CASSLAGPGELFF. The CDR3 DNA follows: TGTGCCAGCAGCCTGGCGGGACCCGGGGAGCTGTTTTTT. The genes are TRBV5-1 and TRBJ2-2; TRBD2 is a possible D gene (6 bases). CDR1 SGHRS and CDR2 YFSETQ come from the germline V gene. This CDR3 contains 13 residues.

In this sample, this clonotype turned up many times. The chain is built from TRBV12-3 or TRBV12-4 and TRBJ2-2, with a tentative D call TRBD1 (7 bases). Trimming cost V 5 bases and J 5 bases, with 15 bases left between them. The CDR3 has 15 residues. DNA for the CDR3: TGTGCCAGCAGTCCTTTTCAGGGGGGTACCGGGGAGCTGTTTTTT. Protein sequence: CASSPFQGGTGELFF.

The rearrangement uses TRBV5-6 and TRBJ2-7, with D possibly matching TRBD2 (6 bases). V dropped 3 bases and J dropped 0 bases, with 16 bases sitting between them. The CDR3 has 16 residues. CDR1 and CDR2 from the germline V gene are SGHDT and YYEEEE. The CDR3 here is CASSSYRRDDSYEQYF. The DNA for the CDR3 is TGTGCCAGCAGCTCCTACCGGAGGGATGACTCCTACGAGCAGTACTTC.

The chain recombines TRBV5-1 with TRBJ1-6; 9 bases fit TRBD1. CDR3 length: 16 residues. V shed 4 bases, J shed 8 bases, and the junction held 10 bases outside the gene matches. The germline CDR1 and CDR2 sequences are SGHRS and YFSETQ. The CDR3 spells CASSPYRDRAYSPLHF. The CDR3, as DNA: TGCGCCAGCAGCCCATACCGGGACAGGGCCTATTCACCCCTCCACTTT.

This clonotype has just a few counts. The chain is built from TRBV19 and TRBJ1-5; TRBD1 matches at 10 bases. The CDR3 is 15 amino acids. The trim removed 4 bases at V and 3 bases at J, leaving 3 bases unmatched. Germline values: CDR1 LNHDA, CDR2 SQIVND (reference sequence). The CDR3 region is CASSTGQGYNQPQHF. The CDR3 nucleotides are TGTGCCAGTAGTACGGGACAGGGGTACAATCAGCCCCAGCATTTT.

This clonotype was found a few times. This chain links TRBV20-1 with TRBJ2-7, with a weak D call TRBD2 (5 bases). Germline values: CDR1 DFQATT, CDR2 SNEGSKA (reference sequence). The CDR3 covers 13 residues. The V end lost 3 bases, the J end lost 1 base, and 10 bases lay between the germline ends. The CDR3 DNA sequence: TGCAGTGCTAGCTTAGCGCCGTCCTACGAGCAGTACTTC. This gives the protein CSASLAPSYEQYF.

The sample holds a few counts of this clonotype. CDR3 coding DNA: TGTGCCAGCAGCCAGACAGGGGCCTCCTACGAGCAGTACTTC. This translates into CASSQTGASYEQYF. The chain links TRBV28 to TRBJ2-7; 8 bases are shared with TRBD1. CDR1 and CDR2 from the germline V gene are MDHEN and SYDVKM. The V gene end was trimmed by 6 bases and the J gene end by 0 bases; junction bases not matched to a gene: 4. The CDR3 is made up of 14 amino acids.

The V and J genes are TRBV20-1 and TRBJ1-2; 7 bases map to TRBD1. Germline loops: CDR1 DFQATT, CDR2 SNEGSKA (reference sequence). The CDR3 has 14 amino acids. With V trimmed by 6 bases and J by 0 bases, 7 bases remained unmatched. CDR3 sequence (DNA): TGCAGTGCCCCTAAGGGGACAGCTAACTATGGCTACACCTTC. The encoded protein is CSAPKGTANYGYTF.

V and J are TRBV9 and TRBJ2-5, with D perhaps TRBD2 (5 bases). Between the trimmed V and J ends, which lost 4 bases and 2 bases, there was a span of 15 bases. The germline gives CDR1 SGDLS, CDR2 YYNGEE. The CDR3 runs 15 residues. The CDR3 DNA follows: TGTGCCAGCAGCCTTCAAAGCGGAAATCAAGAGACCCAGTACTTC. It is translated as CASSLQSGNQETQYF.